This T cell receptor beta chain was sequenced during a study of blood T cell repertoires in COVID-19. Study overall: Some COVID-19 samples were acute and others convalescent; all came from the United States, Italy and Spain.

Per germline, CDR1 MRHNA and CDR2 SNTAGT. The CDR3 is 17 amino acids. J was trimmed by 1 base and V by 1 base; bases with no gene match: 4. Method: immunoSEQ multiplex PCR; TCRdb's copy keeps in-frame clones and lacks some. The table shows some 170,000 clones, with around 77% occurring only once. This sequence joins TRBV6-4 and TRBJ2-1; TRBD2 matches 10 bases. Input material: peripheral blood. The clonotype was recovered from a man aged 70 or older with acute or convalescent COVID-19. This CDR3 reads CASSDLASGSSYNEQFF. CDR3 nucleotide sequence: TGTGCCAGCAGTGACTTGGCTAGCGGGAGTTCCTACAATGAGCAGTTCTTC.